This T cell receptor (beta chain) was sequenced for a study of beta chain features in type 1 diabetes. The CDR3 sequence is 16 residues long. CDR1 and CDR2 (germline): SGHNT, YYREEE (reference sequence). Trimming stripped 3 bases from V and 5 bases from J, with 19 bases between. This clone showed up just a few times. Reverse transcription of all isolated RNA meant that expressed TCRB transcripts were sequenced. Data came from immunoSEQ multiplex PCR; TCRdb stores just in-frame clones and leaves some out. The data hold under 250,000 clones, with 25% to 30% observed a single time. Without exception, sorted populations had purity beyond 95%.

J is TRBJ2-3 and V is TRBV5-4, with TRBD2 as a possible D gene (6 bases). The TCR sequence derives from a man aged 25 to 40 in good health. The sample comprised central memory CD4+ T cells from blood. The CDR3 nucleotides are TGTGCCAGCAGCTCGGCCGCGGGGTTGTCTGAAGATACGCAGTATTTT. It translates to CASSSAAGLSEDTQYF.